These 10 T cell receptor beta chains were all obtained from the same sample, sequenced in a study of graft-versus-host responses after intestinal transplantation. Which antigens these TCRs recognize remains unknown. Sequenced by immunoSEQ multiplex PCR; TCRdb stores in-frame clones only, minus some. The sample lists tens of thousands of clones, roughly 82% seen once, with 0.7% in the top ten. This specimen was unstimulated CD4+ T cells sorted from spleen or lymph node cells, taken before intestinal transplant. These TCRs come from a human donor who received an intestinal transplant.

The chain uses TRBV9 and TRBJ1-3; no clear D. The germline V gene encodes CDR1 SGDLS and CDR2 YYNGEE. This CDR3 is built from 16 residues. Trimming pared 0 bases from V and 0 bases from J, leaving 10 bases between. The CDR3 bases are TGTGCCAGCAGCGTAGAAATCACAGCCTCTGGAAACACCATATATTTT. It encodes CASSVEITASGNTIYF.

This clone was detected only a few times. The chain uses TRBV7-2 and TRBJ1-1, with 9 bases fitting TRBD1. Germline-derived CDR1 and CDR2 are SGHTA and FQGNSA. This CDR3 has 14 amino acids. V trimming: 3 bases; J trimming: 5 bases; junction bases outside the gene matches: 4. Written as DNA, the CDR3 is TGTGCCAGCAGCTTTCGGACAGGGGAGACTGAAGCTTTCTTT. Protein: CASSFRTGETEAFF.

The chain recombines TRBV21-1 with TRBJ2-7; the D call in the table, TRBD1, was not verified against the DNA. TRBV21-1 is termed a pseudogene. CDR3 length: 17 amino acids. The CDR3 sequence is CASSLPQGRQGGYEQYF. The CDR3 DNA is TGTGCCAGCAGCCTCCCCCAAGGCAGACAGGGCGGCTACGAGCAGTACTTC.

J is TRBJ2-2 and V is TRBV7-2; D is perhaps TRBD1 or TRBD2 (6 bases each). CDR3 length: 16 amino acids. The germline V and J ends were trimmed by 2 bases and 0 bases, with 10 bases remaining between them. Germline V CDR1 and CDR2: SGHTA, FQGNSA. DNA for the CDR3: TGTGCCAGCAGCTTAAGTGGGGGGCCGAACACCGGGGAGCTGTTTTTT. It is translated as CASSLSGGPNTGELFF.

The J gene is TRBJ2-3, the V gene TRBV7-9; D might be TRBD2 (6 bases). Looked up from germline, CDR1 is SEHNR and CDR2 is FQNEAQ (reference sequence). This CDR3 comprises 15 residues. V was pared by 5 bases and J by 5 bases, with 17 bases between. The CDR3 DNA reads TGTGCCAGCAGCCCCCTTGCGGGAAGACAAGATACGCAGTATTTT. As protein: CASSPLAGRQDTQYF.

The chain uses TRBV7-3 and TRBJ1-6; no definite D call. Trimming removed 4 bases at V and 7 bases at J, with 11 bases between. In germline, CDR1 is SGHTA, CDR2 FQGTGA. This CDR3 has 14 amino acids. The CDR3, as DNA: TGTGCCAGCAGCTCCATAGGGAAGAATTCACCCCTCCACTTT. This translates into CASSSIGKNSPLHF. The entire variable domain, with the rest obtained from reference TRBV7-3 and TRBJ1-6, is as follows: GAGVSQTPSNKVTEKGKYVELRCDPISGHTALYWYRQSLGQGPEFLIYFQGTGAADDSGLPNDRFFAVRPEGSVSTLKIQRTERGDSAVYLCASSSIGKNSPLHFGNGTRLTVT.

The CDR3 loop reads CASSQVPAGALTDTQYF. CDR3 sequence (DNA): TGTGCCAGCAGCCAAGTGCCAGCGGGGGCCCTCACAGATACGCAGTATTTT. This chain uses TRBV4-2 with TRBJ2-3; TRBD2 matches 8 bases. The ends lost 1 base at V and 2 bases at J; junction bases unmatched: 8. In germline, CDR1 is LGHNA, CDR2 YNFKEQ. The CDR3 runs 17 residues.

The V and J genes are TRBV20-1 and TRBJ1-1; unclear D gene. V was clipped by 3 bases and J by 4 bases, with 6 bases between them. This CDR3 contains 11 residues. Germline V gene data show CDR1 as DFQATT and CDR2 as SNEGSKA (reference sequence). This chain's CDR3 is CSARVGTEAFF. CDR3 nucleotides: TGCAGTGCTAGGGTGGGCACTGAAGCTTTCTTT.

V is TRBV5-4 and J is TRBJ1-1, with D maybe TRBD1 (6 bases). CDR1 SGHNT and CDR2 YYREEE come from the germline V gene (reference sequence). The CDR3 totals 15 residues. V lost 3 bases and J lost 3, with 15 bases in between. The CDR3 is CASSSWVDRYTEAFF. The CDR3 DNA is TGTGCCAGCAGCTCCTGGGTGGACAGATACACTGAAGCTTTCTTT.

V usage is TRBV30 and J usage is TRBJ2-7, with 12 positions matching TRBD2. CDR1 and CDR2 from the germline V gene are GTSNPN and SVGIG (reference sequence). This CDR3 has 15 residues. Germline trimming cut 2 bases from V and 3 bases from J; bases unmatched to any gene: 5. Here the CDR3 DNA reads TGTGCCTGGAGTCTCGGACTAGCGGGGAGCTACGAGCAGTACTTC. Its translation: CAWSLGLAGSYEQYF.